A single sample gave rise to the 5 T cell receptor beta chains below, sequenced in a study of blood T cell repertoires in COVID-19. TCRdb keeps only in-frame clones here, not all; method: immunoSEQ multiplex PCR. The data show around 160,000 clones, about 88% seen once. The sample consisted of peripheral blood. The receptor source for this set is a young man with acute or convalescent COVID-19.

This chain uses TRBV6-1 with TRBJ2-2, with a tentative D call TRBD2 (6 bases). Germline V gives CDR1 MNHNS, CDR2 SASEGT. V was clipped by 1 base and J by 5 bases, with 8 bases between them. This CDR3 spans 14 amino acids. The CDR3 reads CASSEVGRTGELFF. The CDR3 region has the DNA TGTGCCAGCAGTGAAGTTGGGAGGACCGGGGAGCTGTTTTTT.

V is TRBV18 and J is TRBJ2-1; D is possibly TRBD2 (5 bases). The CDR3 runs 15 residues. Germline CDR1 and CDR2: KGHSH and LQKENI. Trimming shortened V by 2 bases and J by 3 bases, and 11 bases separated the two germline ends. The chain's CDR3 is CASSPSGVGYNEQFF. The DNA for the CDR3 is TGTGCCAGCTCACCATCCGGGGTTGGCTACAATGAGCAGTTCTTC.

The CDR3 reads CASSSYVTGKDTQYF. CDR3 bases: TGTGCCAGCAGCTCCTATGTGACAGGAAAGGATACGCAGTATTTT. The rearrangement joins TRBV7-9 to TRBJ2-3, with a weak D call TRBD1 (6 bases). The germline V gene has CDR1 SEHNR and CDR2 FQNEAQ (reference sequence). The CDR3 spans 15 residues. The V gene lost 4 bases and the J gene lost 6 bases, with 17 bases spanning the gap. The complete variable domain, with remaining parts taken from reference TRBV7-9 and TRBJ2-3, reads DTGVSQNPRHKITKRGQNVTFRCDPISEHNRLYWYRQTLGQGPEFLTYFQNEAQLEKSRLLSDRFSAERPKGSFSTLEIQRTEQGDSAMYLCASSSYVTGKDTQYFGPGTRLTVL.

The chain couples TRBV19 to TRBJ1-1; D is uncertain. The V end was cut by 10 bases, the J end by 1 base, with 13 bases between. This CDR3 is 13 amino acids long. Germline loops: CDR1 LNHDA, CDR2 SQIVND (reference sequence). DNA of the CDR3: TGTGCCACCTACTCGGTCCGGAACACTGAAGCTTTCTTT. Translated, it gives CATYSVRNTEAFF.

The chain employs TRBV4-1 and TRBJ1-6; D is undetermined. The V gene lost 3 bases and the J gene lost 7 bases, with 16 bases spanning the gap. Germline-derived CDR1 and CDR2 are MGHRA and YSYEKL. The CDR3 spans 16 residues. The CDR3 sequence: CASSQKETEGNSPLHF. CDR3 nucleotide sequence: TGCGCCAGCAGCCAGAAGGAGACGGAGGGAAATTCACCCCTCCACTTT.